This T cell receptor (beta chain) was found in a study of T-cell memory formation after mild COVID-19. In the study overall: Among the donors, TCR clusters were largely specific to each donor.

On this clonotype: Its target is unknown.

General study points: Confirmation was lacking for SARS-CoV-2 specificity of second-wave clones that peaked on day 37.

The CDR3 length is 13 residues. The germline CDR1 and CDR2 sequences are SGHRS and YFSETQ. After removal of 6 bases from V and 5 bases from J, the junction contained 5 bases not matched to a gene. The authors produced TCR alpha and TCR beta cDNA libraries with sample barcodes and UMIs by 5'RACE using constant-segment primers. TCRdb called the 5' RACE reads again in MiXCR, with one record for every CDR3 protein. Found here are about 150,000 distinct CDR3 sequences, 10% to 15% of them singletons; the top ten hold about 3.6%. V and J are TRBV5-1 and TRBJ2-5; 9 bases are a match to TRBD1. The TCR sequence derives from a man in his late teens or twenties who had mild COVID-19 (a few samples of this study predate the infection). Cell type and time point are not known. Sequencing input: PBMCs or a T cell subset sorted from them (not recorded which). The CDR3 reads CASIGGTGETQYF. As DNA, the CDR3 is TGCGCCAGCATTGGGGGGACAGGGGAGACCCAGTACTTC.